This T cell receptor beta chain was sequenced in a study of blood T cell repertoires in COVID-19. Study-wide context: Material from acute and convalescent COVID-19 was sourced from the United States, Italy and Spain.

This clone was observed a single time. Libraries were prepared by immunoSEQ multiplex PCR; TCRdb keeps only in-frame clonotypes and omits some of them. Altogether 250,000 to 300,000 clones are present, around 86% being singletons, with the ten largest covering about 3%. This CDR3 region has 15 residues. Germline loops: CDR1 SGDLS, CDR2 YYNGEE. V was pared by 3 bases and J by 2 bases, with 6 bases of the junction left unmatched. The sample was peripheral blood. This TCR was sampled from a woman in her 30s with active or convalescent COVID-19. J is TRBJ2-5 and V is TRBV9; 8 bases are shared with TRBD2. The CDR3 nucleotides read TGTGCCAGCAGCGGTACGGGGGGGACACAAGAGACCCAGTACTTC. Amino acid sequence: CASSGTGGTQETQYF.